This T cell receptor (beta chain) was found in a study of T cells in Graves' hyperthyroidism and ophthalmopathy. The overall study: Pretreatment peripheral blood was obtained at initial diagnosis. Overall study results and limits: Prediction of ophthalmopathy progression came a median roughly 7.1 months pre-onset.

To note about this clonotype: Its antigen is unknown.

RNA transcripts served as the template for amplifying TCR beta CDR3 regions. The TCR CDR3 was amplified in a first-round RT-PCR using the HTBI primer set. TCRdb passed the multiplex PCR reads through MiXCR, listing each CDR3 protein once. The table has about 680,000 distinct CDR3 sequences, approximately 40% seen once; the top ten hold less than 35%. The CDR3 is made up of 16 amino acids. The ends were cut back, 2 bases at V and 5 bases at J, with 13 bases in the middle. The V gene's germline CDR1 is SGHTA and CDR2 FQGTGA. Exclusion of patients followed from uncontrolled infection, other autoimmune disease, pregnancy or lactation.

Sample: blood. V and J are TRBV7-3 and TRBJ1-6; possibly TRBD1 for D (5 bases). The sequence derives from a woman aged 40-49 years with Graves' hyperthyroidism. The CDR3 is CASSLGSQGHNSPLHF. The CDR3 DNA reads TGTGCCAGCAGCTTAGGGTCGCAGGGCCATAATTCACCCCTCCACTTT.